This T cell receptor beta chain was profiled in a study of T cell changes during pregnancy in multiple sclerosis. Profiled with immunoSEQ multiplex PCR; TCRdb holds only in-frame clones, not every one. The sample lists 40,000 to 60,000 clones; 91% were seen once. This specimen consisted of CD8+ T cells from peripheral blood mononuclear cells, obtained after pregnancy. The TCR was taken from a female donor with multiple sclerosis, enrolled in a pregnancy study.

DNA for the CDR3: TGTGCCAGCAGCTTGGGGTGGACAGGGGGGGACCAGCAGTTCTTC. The encoded protein is CASSLGWTGGDQQFF. The rearrangement uses TRBV5-8 and TRBJ2-1; TRBD1 matches at 10 bases. CDR3 length: 15 residues. V lost 0 bases, J lost 11 bases, and 8 bases stayed unmatched. The V gene's germline CDR1 is SGHTS and CDR2 YDEGEE.